The T cell receptor (beta chain) under discussion was sequenced for a study of blood T cells in healthy people across ages. General observations from the study: Diversity was higher, and naive CD4+ cells more numerous, in long-lived donors than in aged donors. Naive T cell percentage by flow cytometry tracked strongly with beta diversity. Unsorted PBMCs blocked a conclusive comparison of naive and antigen-experienced cells.

For the second PCR, which ran for roughly 6 to 11 cycles, a sample-barcoded 5' primer and a J-beta primer mix were used. Every cDNA molecule carried a tag from a template-switch adaptor bearing 12 random nucleotides. Via MiXCR, TCRdb re-called the 5' RACE reads, giving one row per CDR3 protein. This sample has more than 1,400,000 distinct CDR3 sequences, with 42% found just once. This clonotype was picked up a small number of times. The antigen is unknown. The CDR3 totals 13 residues. The germline V gene has CDR1 SQVTM and CDR2 ANQGSEA. Trimming removed 3 bases from V and 5 bases from J; junction bases left unmatched: 5.

The sample was blood. The receptor comes from a young woman in good health. The genes are TRBV29-1 and TRBJ1-2, with 8 bases lining up with TRBD1. The CDR3 bases are TGCAGCGTTGAGCAGGGGGCAGGGTATGGCTACACCTTC. As protein: CSVEQGAGYGYTF.